One and the same sample provided the 8 T cell receptor beta chains below, sequenced in a study of CD8 T cells in Susac syndrome. Reverse transcription of roughly 0.5 to 1 ug RNA was carried out with random hexamers. TCRdb re-called the immunoSEQ multiplex PCR reads with MiXCR, one entry per CDR3 protein. The sample has under 80,000 distinct CDR3 sequences; under 95% are singletons. The material sequenced was CD4+ T cells from PBMCs. Every receptor here comes from a human donor with Susac syndrome.

The J gene is TRBJ2-5, the V gene TRBV12-3 or TRBV12-4; no reliable D call. The length of the CDR3 is 12 residues. V lost 4 bases, J lost 5 bases, and 8 bases lay in between. The CDR3 bases are TGTGCCAGCAGTTATGGCCCGGAGACCCAGTACTTC. Translating it yields CASSYGPETQYF.

V gene TRBV6-1 combines with J gene TRBJ1-1, with D maybe TRBD1 (5 bases). The CDR3 sequence is 17 residues long. V shed 4 bases and J shed 0 bases, with 18 bases lying between them. Germline assignment: CDR1 MNHNS and CDR2 SASEGT. The CDR3 here is CASSASNRLPMNTEAFF. For the CDR3, the DNA is TGTGCCAGCAGTGCCTCTAACAGGCTTCCAATGAACACTGAAGCTTTCTTT.

The chain recombines TRBV28 with TRBJ1-3; 7 bases are shared with TRBD1. V dropped 5 bases and J dropped 0; count of bases not matched to a gene: 7. Germline V gene data show CDR1 as MDHEN and CDR2 as SYDVKM. The CDR3 contains 16 residues. The CDR3 region has the DNA TGTGCCAGCAGTCCTGACAGGGTCCTCTCTGGAAACACCATATATTTT. Translating it yields CASSPDRVLSGNTIYF.

The gene calls are TRBV7-2 and TRBJ1-2; 8 nucleotides align to TRBD1. The CDR3 spans 15 residues. Trimming removed 2 bases from V and 10 bases from J; junction bases left unmatched: 12. Germline loops: CDR1 SGHTA, CDR2 FQGNSA. The CDR3 spells CASSLTPTGAAPYTF. The DNA of the CDR3 is TGTGCCAGCAGCTTAACCCCGACAGGGGCCGCCCCCTACACCTTC.

The rearrangement joins TRBV7-2 to TRBJ2-5; TRBD2 is a possible D gene (6 bases). V was cut by 3 bases and J by 5 bases, with 16 bases left in between. Germline assignment: CDR1 SGHTA and CDR2 FQGNSA. The CDR3 length is 15 residues. The CDR3 spells CASSFTSSNGETQYF. The CDR3 DNA is TGTGCCAGCAGCTTCACTAGCTCCAATGGGGAGACCCAGTACTTC.

This clonotype has just one count. CDR3 coding DNA: TGTGCCAGCAGCCACAGGAAGACCGAGCAGTACTTC. Protein: CASSHRKTEQYF. This chain links TRBV3-1 with TRBJ2-7; D remains unclear. V dropped 3 bases and J dropped 6 bases, with 9 bases sitting between them. Germline CDR1 and CDR2: LGHDT and YNNKEL (reference sequence). This CDR3 comprises 12 residues.

The chain combines TRBV21-1 with TRBJ2-3; the DNA was not used to check the table's D call, TRBD2. TRBV21-1 is shown as a pseudogene. The CDR3 runs 16 residues. For the CDR3, the DNA is TGTGCCAGCAGCCCCCTAGCAGGGAGAGTTTTAGATACGCAGTATTTT. Amino acids: CASSPLAGRVLDTQYF.

The rearrangement uses TRBV20-1 and TRBJ1-1, with D maybe TRBD1 (5 bases). V shed 6 bases and J shed 1 base, with 15 bases lying between them. This CDR3 comprises 14 residues. Germline-derived CDR1 and CDR2 are DFQATT and SNEGSKA (reference sequence). The CDR3 nucleotides read TGCAGTGCCGAACTTCAGGGTAGGAACACTGAAGCTTTCTTT. Protein sequence: CSAELQGRNTEAFF.